Below are 16 T cell receptor beta chains sequenced from a single sample in a study of early T cells in non-severe SARS-CoV-2 infection. TCRdb recomputed calls from the 5' RACE reads with MiXCR, one row per CDR3 protein. The sample yields around 57,000 distinct CDR3 sequences, around 7.5% seen once. The specimen was whole blood. Every receptor here comes from an adult who was a healthcare worker with PCR-confirmed SARS-CoV-2 infection or an uninfected control (not recorded which).

This clonotype has ten or more counts. The rearrangement links TRBV19 to TRBJ2-2; D is uncertain. CDR1 is LNHDA, CDR2 SQIVND, per germline (reference sequence). CDR3 length: 16 residues. The germline V and J ends were trimmed by 3 bases and 8 bases, with 19 bases remaining between them. CDR3: CASSILESPLTGELFF. DNA for the CDR3: TGTGCCAGTAGTATTTTGGAATCCCCATTGACGGGGGAGCTGTTTTTT.

The chain couples TRBV3-1 to TRBJ2-2; 7 bases align to TRBD2. Germline V lookup: CDR1 LGHDT, CDR2 YNNKEL (reference sequence). The CDR3 sequence is 17 residues long. The V and J ends lost 6 bases and 2 bases, in that order; junction bases with no gene match: 12. As DNA, the CDR3 is TGTGCCAGCAGTCACCCTACCGGGACTACAAACACCGGGGAGCTGTTTTTT. Its protein product is CASSHPTGTTNTGELFF.

This clonotype has at least ten counts. The chain recombines TRBV10-2 with TRBJ2-7; D ambiguous. This CDR3 region has 14 residues. V shed 3 bases and J shed 2 bases, with 11 bases lying between them. Germline loops: CDR1 WSHSY, CDR2 SAAADI. CDR3 region: CASSDWASTYEQYF. The DNA for the CDR3 is TGCGCCAGCAGTGACTGGGCCAGCACCTACGAGCAGTACTTC.

The rearrangement links TRBV28 to TRBJ1-2; maybe TRBD1 (6 bases). Germline CDR1 reads MDHEN; CDR2 reads SYDVKM. This CDR3 is built from 14 residues. V was pared by 10 bases and J by 5 bases, with 20 bases between. CDR3 nucleotides: TGTGCCATCCGGGACACCAAGGCCGCGTATGGCTACACCTTC. The encoded protein is CAIRDTKAAYGYTF.

This clonotype has at least ten counts. This sequence joins TRBV7-9 and TRBJ2-5; 7 positions match TRBD1. This CDR3 region has 13 residues. Germline-derived CDR1 and CDR2 are SEHNR and FQNEAQ (reference sequence). The junction had 6 bases not matched to a gene; V was cut back by 6 bases and J by 5 bases. The CDR3 loop reads CASRTGLEETQYF. For the CDR3, the DNA is TGTGCCAGCAGGACAGGGCTGGAGGAGACCCAGTACTTC.

V and J are TRBV12-3 or TRBV12-4 and TRBJ2-5, with D possibly TRBD1 on 6 matching bases. Trimming left V 4 bases short and J 4 bases short, with 13 bases between. The length of the CDR3 is 14 residues. The CDR3 reads CASSSGQSLETQYF. In DNA form, the CDR3 reads TGTGCCAGCAGTTCCGGACAGTCGCTAGAGACCCAGTACTTC.

This clonotype was counted a few times. The chain carries TRBV11-3 and TRBJ1-1, with D maybe TRBD1 (5 bases). Germline V CDR1 and CDR2: SGHNT, YENEEA. V dropped 5 bases and J dropped 1 base, with 11 bases sitting between them. The CDR3 loop spans 14 amino acids. The CDR3 nucleotides read TGTGCCAGCAGCCAAAGACAGCCGAACACTGAAGCTTTCTTT. Translating gives CASSQRQPNTEAFF.

This clonotype was observed at least ten times. The rearrangement joins TRBV7-8 to TRBJ2-3, with TRBD2 identical over 9 bases. V trimming: 3 bases; J trimming: 2 bases; junction bases outside the gene matches: 6. Germline V CDR1 and CDR2: SGHVS, FQNEAQ. CDR3 length: 16 amino acids. CDR3 region: CASSFGSGGNTDTQYF. The CDR3 bases are TGTGCCAGCAGCTTTGGTAGCGGGGGCAACACAGATACGCAGTATTTT.

CDR3 residues: CASSFEWGLTQYF. CDR3 bases: TGTGCCAGCAGTTTCGAGTGGGGGCTTACGCAGTATTTT. The J gene is TRBJ2-3, the V gene TRBV28; D possibly corresponds to TRBD1 (6 bases). The CDR3 consists of 13 residues. Germline CDR1 MDHEN, CDR2 SYDVKM. V was shortened by 3 bases and J by 8 bases, with 12 bases between the two germline ends.

This clonotype was found many times. V gene TRBV27 combines with J gene TRBJ2-1; 9 nucleotides align to TRBD1. J was trimmed by 2 bases and V by 7 bases; bases with no gene match: 6. The CDR3 has 15 residues. The V gene's germline CDR1 is MNHEY and CDR2 SMNVEV (reference sequence). The CDR3 loop is CASTMDRGAYNEQFF. The CDR3 DNA is TGTGCCAGCACCATGGACAGGGGAGCCTACAATGAGCAGTTCTTC.

This clonotype has at least ten counts. CDR3 sequence reads: CASSPDGTGGKNTEAFF. The CDR3 region has the DNA TGTGCCAGCAGCCCAGACGGGACAGGGGGAAAGAACACTGAAGCTTTCTTT. V is TRBV4-2 and J is TRBJ1-1; 11 nucleotides align to TRBD1. The CDR3 totals 17 residues. After removal of 4 bases from V and 1 base from J, the junction contained 8 bases not matched to a gene. CDR1 is LGHNA, CDR2 YNFKEQ, per germline.

This clonotype was counted between two and nine times. The chain is built from TRBV4-1 and TRBJ1-2, with D uncertain. Trimming took off 6 bases at V and 4 bases at J, with 18 bases between the two ends. Germline V gene sequence: CDR1 MGHRA, CDR2 YSYEKL. The CDR3 extends over 15 amino acids. CDR3 DNA sequence: TGCGCCAGCAGTCCCACCAGGACCCCTCTCTATGGCTACACCTTC. As protein: CASSPTRTPLYGYTF.

In its sample, this clonotype was seen many times. The rearrangement links TRBV12-3 or TRBV12-4 to TRBJ1-5; 10 bases agree with TRBD1. CDR3 length: 14 residues. Trimming cost V 6 bases and J 6 bases; bases outside gene matches: 5. CDR3 sequence (DNA): TGTGCCAGCAGCTCAGGACAGGGGGTTCAGCCCCAGCATTTT. It codes for CASSSGQGVQPQHF.

This clonotype has a count of ten or more. The chain couples TRBV2 to TRBJ2-1; no firm D call. In germline, CDR1 is SNHLY, CDR2 FYNNEI. Trimming took off 6 bases at V and 7 bases at J, with 25 bases between the two ends. This CDR3 has 17 residues. The CDR3 nucleotides are TGTGCCAGCAGAGATTTGAAGATAGTAGAAACTTATAATGAGCAGTTCTTC. It yields the protein CASRDLKIVETYNEQFF.

The chain joins TRBV30 to TRBJ2-7; D gene unclear. This CDR3 has 12 amino acids. Germline V gene data show CDR1 as GTSNPN and CDR2 as SVGIG (reference sequence). V gave up 6 bases and J gave up 3 bases, with 12 bases separating them. The CDR3 nucleotides read TGTGCCTGCCAACCAAGGAACTACGAGCAGTACTTC. Its protein is CACQPRNYEQYF.

The rearrangement links TRBV28 to TRBJ2-7; D unclear. This CDR3 has 11 amino acids. In germline, CDR1 is MDHEN, CDR2 SYDVKM. Between the trimmed V and J ends, which lost 3 bases and 9 bases, there was a span of 9 bases. The DNA of the CDR3 is TGTGCCAGCAGTTTGTTGGGAAGGCAGTACTTC. It yields the protein CASSLLGRQYF.